This T cell receptor beta chain was captured by sequencing in a study of T cells in Graves' hyperthyroidism and ophthalmopathy (dated by TCRdb to 2018 to 2020). Background on the whole study: Peripheral blood was sampled at the time of initial diagnosis, prior to any treatment. TCR V-J signatures able to tell the groups apart were searched for in a discovery cohort of some 100 patients, of whom over 40 had Graves' ophthalmopathy and about 60 had stable Graves' hyperthyroidism. Whether ophthalmopathy could be predicted prospectively was tested in an independent validation cohort made up of 18 hyperthyroidism patients plus 17 patients who later progressed to ophthalmopathy. The roughly 100 discovery patients were divided at random into training and test sets in a 7:3 ratio. Thyroid tissue and blood T-cell repertoires from several Graves' hyperthyroidism patients were also compared in the study. Following sampling, methimazole starting at 30 mg daily was given to hyperthyroidism patients, and high-dose intravenous methylprednisolone was given to ophthalmopathy patients. TCR Vbeta CDR3 sequencing of 130 to 150 peripheral blood samples (under 45 ophthalmopathy, roughly 74 hyperthyroidism and about 17 progressor patients) is reported in the paper. Study-wide findings and limitations: Most expanded thyroid clonotypes (frequency above 0.001) were also detected in blood, a finding suggesting that blood repertoires may reflect thyroid immune responses. A 13 V-J signature model separated ophthalmopathy from stable hyperthyroidism, with 87.88% sensitivity and 81% to 83% specificity in cross-validation and 80%/75% in testing. In validation, the model predicted progression to ophthalmopathy a median of about 5.9 months before onset, with about 64% sensitivity and about 72% specificity. Sample size was not statistically predetermined, and investigators were not blinded to group allocation.

This clonotype was recorded at least ten times. The specificity of this receptor is unknown. No quality values exist for individual bases; no much larger clone is one base distant. In the ophthalmopathy patients, disease was moderately to severely active, with a Clinical Activity Score of 3 or more, a NOSPECS grade of 4 or more, and a duration of less than 3 months. Exclusion was applied to patients with uncontrolled infections, other autoimmune diseases, pregnancy or lactation. Diagnoses relied on clinical symptoms, serum thyroxine and TRAb, thyroid ultrasound and orbital computed tomography. Ficoll-Paque density gradient centrifugation was used to isolate PBMCs from about 9.4 ml of fresh peripheral blood. Trizol reagent was used to extract total RNA, and RNA quality was then checked on an Agilent 2100 Bioanalyzer. TCR beta CDR3 regions were amplified from RNA transcripts. A first-round RT-PCR of the TCR CDR3 used the HTBI primer set with the Qiagen OneStep RT-PCR kit. A second multiplex PCR round built the libraries, followed by size selection and purification. Sequencing of the libraries was done on an Illumina HiSeq2000 using paired-end 100 bp reads. In the paper's pipeline: Raw data were processed with SOAPnuke, discarding reads with adapters, uncalled bases, mean Phred below 15, or no exact constant-primer or identifier match. High-quality paired reads were merged using COPE v1.2.5, and each unique nucleotide sequence was defined as a clonotype. MiTCR v1.1 was used to align clonotypes to the IMGT TRBV, TRBD and TRBJ reference segments. The analysis included only V-J combinations with a frequency above 0.0001, which together covered over 98% of the repertoires. A TCS score was defined as the ratio of F50 (clonal expansion) to E x V (chaos), with BLOSUM62-based TCRdist applied between CDR3 peptides within each V-J. Welch's t-statistics and random forest reduced around 520 V-J features to around 14, which were used in a naive Bayes classifier (R e1071). TCRdb trimmed the raw reads at Q25, called clones with MiXCR and kept productive beta chains. Every entry covers one CDR3 protein and lists the most common genes and DNA from its rows. None of the V and J calls come from the authors' own analysis; TCRdb made them. Here the sample has 300,000 to 500,000 distinct CDR3 sequences; over 13% occur a single time. Around 30% of the sample is in the top ten clones.

The trim is 4 bases for V and 1 base for J, with a gap of 13 bases between the germline ends. The germline V gene specifies MNHNS as CDR1 and SASEGT as CDR2. Inclusive of the bounding cysteine and phenylalanine, the CDR3 is 15 residues long. Only the CDR3 DNA stays, 45 bases, in frame from base 1. This chain joins TRBV6-1 to TRBJ1-1; a weak D assignment points to TRBD1 (5 bases agree). The source is a man between 50 and 59 years old with Graves' ophthalmopathy. Material for sequencing was blood. The CDR3 loop reads CASSAFRAWNTEAFF. DNA sequence: TGTGCCAGCAGTGCTTTCAGGGCATGGAACACTGAAGCTTTCTTT.